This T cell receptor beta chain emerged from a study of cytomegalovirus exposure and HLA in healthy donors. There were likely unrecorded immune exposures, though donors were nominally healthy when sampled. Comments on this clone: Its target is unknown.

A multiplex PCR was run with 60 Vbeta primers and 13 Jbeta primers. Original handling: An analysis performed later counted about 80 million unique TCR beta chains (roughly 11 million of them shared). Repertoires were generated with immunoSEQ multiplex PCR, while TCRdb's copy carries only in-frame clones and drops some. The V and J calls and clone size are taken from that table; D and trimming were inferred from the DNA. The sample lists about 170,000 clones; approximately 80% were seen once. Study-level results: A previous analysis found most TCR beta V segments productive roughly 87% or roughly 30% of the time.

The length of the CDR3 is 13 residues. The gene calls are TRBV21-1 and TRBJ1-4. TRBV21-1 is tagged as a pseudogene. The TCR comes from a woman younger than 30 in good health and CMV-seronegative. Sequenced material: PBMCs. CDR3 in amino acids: CASSKTPNEKLFF. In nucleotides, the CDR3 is TGTGCCAGCAGCAAAACTCCTAATGAAAAACTGTTTTTT.